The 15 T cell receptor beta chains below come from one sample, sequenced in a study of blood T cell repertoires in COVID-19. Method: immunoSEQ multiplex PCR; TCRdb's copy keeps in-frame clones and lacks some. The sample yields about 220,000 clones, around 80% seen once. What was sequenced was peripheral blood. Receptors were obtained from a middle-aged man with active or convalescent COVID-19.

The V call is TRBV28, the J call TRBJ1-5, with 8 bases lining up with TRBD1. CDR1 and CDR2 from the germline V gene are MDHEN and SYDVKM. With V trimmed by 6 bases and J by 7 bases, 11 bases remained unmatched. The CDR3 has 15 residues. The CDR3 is CASRTGQGRGQPQHF. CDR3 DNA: TGTGCCAGCAGGACAGGACAGGGAAGAGGACAGCCCCAGCATTTT.

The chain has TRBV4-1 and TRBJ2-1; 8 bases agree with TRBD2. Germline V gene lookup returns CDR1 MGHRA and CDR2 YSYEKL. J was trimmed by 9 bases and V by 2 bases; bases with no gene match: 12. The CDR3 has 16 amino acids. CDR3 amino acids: CASSQLPGLGRSEQFF. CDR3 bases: TGCGCCAGCAGCCAACTCCCGGGACTAGGTAGGAGTGAGCAGTTCTTC.

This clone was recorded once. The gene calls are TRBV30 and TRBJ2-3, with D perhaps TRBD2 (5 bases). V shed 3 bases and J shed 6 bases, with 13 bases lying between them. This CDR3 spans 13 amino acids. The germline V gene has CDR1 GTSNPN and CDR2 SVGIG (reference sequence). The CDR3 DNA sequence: TGTGCCTGGAGCTATGGAGGCGGGGATACGCAGTATTTT. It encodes CAWSYGGGDTQYF.

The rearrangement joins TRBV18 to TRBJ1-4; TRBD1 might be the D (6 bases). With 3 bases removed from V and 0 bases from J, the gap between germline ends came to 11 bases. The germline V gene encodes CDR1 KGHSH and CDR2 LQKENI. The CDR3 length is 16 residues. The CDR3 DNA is TGTGCCAGCTCACCCGGGACATCGGCAACTAATGAAAAACTGTTTTTT. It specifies CASSPGTSATNEKLFF.

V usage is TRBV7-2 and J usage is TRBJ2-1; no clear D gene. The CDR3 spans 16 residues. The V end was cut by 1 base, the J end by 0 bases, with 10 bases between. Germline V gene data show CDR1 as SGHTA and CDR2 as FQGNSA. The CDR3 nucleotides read TGTGCCAGCAGCTTAGGGGTACAGAGCTCCTACAATGAGCAGTTCTTC. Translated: CASSLGVQSSYNEQFF.

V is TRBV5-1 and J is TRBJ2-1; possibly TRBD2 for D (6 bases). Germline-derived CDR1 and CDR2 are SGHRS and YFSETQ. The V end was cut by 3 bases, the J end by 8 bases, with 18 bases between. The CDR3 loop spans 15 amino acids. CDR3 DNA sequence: TGCGCCAGCAGCTCCCCGGGACTCCTAGGCTATGAGCAGTTCTTC. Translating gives CASSSPGLLGYEQFF.

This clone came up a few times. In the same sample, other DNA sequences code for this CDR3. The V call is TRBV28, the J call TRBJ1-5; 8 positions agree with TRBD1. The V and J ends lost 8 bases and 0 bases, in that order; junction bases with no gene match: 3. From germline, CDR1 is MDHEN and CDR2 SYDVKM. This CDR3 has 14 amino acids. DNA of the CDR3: TGTGCCAGCGGGACAGGTCATAGCAATCAGCCCCAGCATTTT. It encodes CASGTGHSNQPQHF.

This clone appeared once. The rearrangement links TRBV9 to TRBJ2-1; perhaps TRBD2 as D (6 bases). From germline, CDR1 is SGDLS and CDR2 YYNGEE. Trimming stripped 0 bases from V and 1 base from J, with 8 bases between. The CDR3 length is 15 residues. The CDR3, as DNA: TGTGCCAGCAGCGTAGGTGGGGGGTCCTACAATGAGCAGTTCTTC. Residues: CASSVGGGSYNEQFF. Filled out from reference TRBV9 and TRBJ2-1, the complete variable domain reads DSGVTQTPKHLITATGQRVTLRCSPRSGDLSVYWYQQSLDQGLQFLIQYYNGEERAKGNILERFSAQQFPDLHSELNLSSLELGDSALYFCASSVGGGSYNEQFFGPGTRLTVL.

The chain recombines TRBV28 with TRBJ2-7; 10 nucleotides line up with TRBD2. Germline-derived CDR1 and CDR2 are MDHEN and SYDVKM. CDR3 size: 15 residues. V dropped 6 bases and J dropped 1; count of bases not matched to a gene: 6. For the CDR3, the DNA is TGTGCCAGCAGAGGAGCGGGAGGGCTGTCCTACGAGCAGTACTTC. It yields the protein CASRGAGGLSYEQYF.

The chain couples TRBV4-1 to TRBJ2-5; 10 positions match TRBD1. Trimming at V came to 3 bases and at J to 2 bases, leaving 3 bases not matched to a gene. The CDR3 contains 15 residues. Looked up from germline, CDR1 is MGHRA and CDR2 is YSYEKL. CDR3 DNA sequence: TGCGCCAGCAGCCACCCGGACAGGGGGCAAGAGACCCAGTACTTC. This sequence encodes CASSHPDRGQETQYF.

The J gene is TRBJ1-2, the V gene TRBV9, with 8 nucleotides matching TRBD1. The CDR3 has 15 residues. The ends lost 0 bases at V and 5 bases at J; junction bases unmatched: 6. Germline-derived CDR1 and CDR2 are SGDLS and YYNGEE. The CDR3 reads CASSVAPGTGYGYTF. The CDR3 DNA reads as TGTGCCAGCAGCGTAGCCCCCGGGACAGGATATGGCTACACCTTC.

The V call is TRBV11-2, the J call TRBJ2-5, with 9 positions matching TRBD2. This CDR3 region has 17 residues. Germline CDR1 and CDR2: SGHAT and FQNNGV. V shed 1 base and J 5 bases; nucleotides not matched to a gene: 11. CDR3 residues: CASSLGLRSGRTETQYF. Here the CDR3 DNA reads TGTGCCAGCAGCTTAGGTTTACGTAGCGGGAGAACGGAGACCCAGTACTTC.

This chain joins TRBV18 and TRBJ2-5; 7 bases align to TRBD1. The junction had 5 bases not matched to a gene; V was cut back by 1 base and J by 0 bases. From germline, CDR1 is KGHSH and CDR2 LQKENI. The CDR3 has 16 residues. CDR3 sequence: CASSPRDRMYQETQYF. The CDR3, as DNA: TGTGCCAGCTCACCACGGGACAGAATGTACCAAGAGACCCAGTACTTC.

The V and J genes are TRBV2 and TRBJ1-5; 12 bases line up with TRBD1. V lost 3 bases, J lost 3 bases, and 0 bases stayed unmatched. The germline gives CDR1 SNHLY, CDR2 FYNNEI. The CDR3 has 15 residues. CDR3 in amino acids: CASSEGQGANQPQHF. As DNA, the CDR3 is TGTGCCAGCAGTGAGGGACAGGGGGCCAATCAGCCCCAGCATTTT.

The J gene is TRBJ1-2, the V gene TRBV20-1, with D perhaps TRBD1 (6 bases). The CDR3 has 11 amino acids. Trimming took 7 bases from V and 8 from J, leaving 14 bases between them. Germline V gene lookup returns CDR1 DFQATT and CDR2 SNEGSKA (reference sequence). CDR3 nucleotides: TGCAGTGTCTCAGGGGTAAGCGGCTACACCTTC. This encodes CSVSGVSGYTF.